This is a list of T cell receptor beta chains from one sample in a study of T cells in Graves' hyperthyroidism and ophthalmopathy. MiXCR, applied by TCRdb to the multiplex PCR reads, yields one record per CDR3 protein. The sample carries nearly 750,000 distinct CDR3 sequences, approximately 36% recorded once. Sequencing was done on a sample of blood. These TCRs come from a woman in her thirties or forties with Graves' hyperthyroidism. Each CDR3 is given without its conserved first and last residue.

TRBV10-3 11 ATVGGFTYEQY
TRBV19 13 ASSQVMTSNQPQH
TRBV7-8 15 ASSLMNFRGYNQPQH
TRBV6-1 11 ASTGTGFYEQY
TRBV7-9 13 ASSLVRLLDSPLH
TRBV29-1 11 SVESGPSYEQY
TRBV20-1 14 SASEPGPQYNFEAF
TRBV7-9 13 ASSPGLLTAYEQH
TRBV10-3 12 AISATGAGGTQY
TRBV27 11 ASSFYGTPEAF
TRBV6-5 13 ASSSTTGDHEKLF
TRBV5-8 13 ASSLVDRGQSEAF
TRBV27 16 ASSQFPGLAGGPGEQY
TRBV7-6 11 ASSREGGTEQY
TRBV11-2 13 ASSQWTARFWGYT
TRBV10-3 16 ASSEAFRGLARQETQY
TRBV2 13 ARGTRVGRVDGYT
TRBV28 13 ASRIGGVNTGELF
TRBV6-5 11 ASSLRTYTEAF
TRBV7-2 12 ASRWTGAPYEQY
TRBV10-3 13 AITGTGGYNSPLH
TRBV19 13 ASSSIFSDYNEQY
TRBV5-4 13 ASSVRQGFGETQY
TRBV14 14 ASSQDVGTENSPLH
TRBV12-3/TRBV12-4 13 ASSPRRLPNTEAF
TRBV7-6 11 ASSFSSTYEQY
TRBV7-9 14 ASRGRGTGYINEQY
TRBV7-2 15 ASTATTGLSSGNTIY
TRBV11-2 17 ASSLFFARTSGNTGELF
TRBV6-8 22 ASRGTGAGANVLTFGAGTGELF
TRBV24-1 10 ATRGPNTEAF
TRBV24-1 14 ATSDSSGNEVYGYT
TRBV7-9 11 ASSPPGVPEQY
TRBV7-3 14 ASSSRQATVVYEQY
TRBV10-3 12 AISRQANNYGYT
TRBV7-9 14 ASSRPPDSLIYGYT
TRBV7-9 13 ASSFTGRLKGGYT
TRBV14 13 ASSLRWGVQETQY
TRBV6-1 17 ASSTPRTATGGGLYEQY
TRBV15 13 ATSSVRRSNYGYT
TRBV7-2 12 ASSPPGGKDGYT
TRBV12-3/TRBV12-4 11 ASRRDEVIEAF
TRBV7-9 12 ASSLGNGNTEAF
TRBV29-1 11 SVGQVDTGELF
TRBV5-1 13 ASSKDRGSNYGYT
TRBV5-5 12 ASSWGTEPYGYT
TRBV24-1 12 ATSDTRGGYEQY